Presented here are 26 T cell receptor beta chains from one specimen sequenced in a study of shared clonotypes between healthy human individuals. Measured with immunoSEQ multiplex PCR; TCRdb has only the in-frame clones, and not every one. The sample records 740,000 or so clones, 73% being singletons. Sequencing was carried out using memory CD4+ T cells sorted from blood. Subset reported: CD45RA-negative fraction. The receptors shown here come from a woman aged 25 to 39 in good health.

The chain uses TRBV9 and TRBJ2-3; 15 positions agree with TRBD2. This CDR3 region has 17 residues. CDR1 SGDLS and CDR2 YYNGEE come from the germline V gene. With V trimmed by 3 bases and J by 4 bases, 6 bases remained unmatched. CDR3 bases: TGTGCCAGCAGCGCAGGGACTAGCGGGAGGAGGGCAGATACGCAGTATTTT. It encodes CASSAGTSGRRADTQYF.

This chain connects TRBV6-5 to TRBJ2-7, with TRBD2 identical over 8 bases. The junction had 21 bases not matched to a gene; V was cut back by 8 bases and J by 12 bases. This CDR3 is built from 15 residues. Germline V gives CDR1 MNHEY, CDR2 SVGAGI. The CDR3 loop reads CASRGSGGRLPQLYF. CDR3 nucleotide sequence: TGTGCCAGCCGAGGGTCTGGCGGGAGGTTACCTCAGCTGTACTTC.

Many counts were recorded for this clone. V is TRBV7-2 and J is TRBJ2-5, with D unclear. Trimming cost V 4 bases and J 5 bases, with 17 bases left between them. The germline gives CDR1 SGHTA, CDR2 FQGNSA. This CDR3 has 15 amino acids. The CDR3 bases are TGTGCCAGCAGCTCCATTACTCTAGTGGCGGAGACCCAGTACTTC. This encodes CASSSITLVAETQYF.

The chain has TRBV28 and TRBJ2-4; 8 bases map to TRBD1. The CDR3 loop spans 15 amino acids. J lost 1 base, V lost 5 bases, and 4 bases had no gene match. Germline lookup yields CDR1 MDHEN and CDR2 SYDVKM. The CDR3 region is CASSPYRGAKNIQYF. The CDR3 DNA is TGTGCCAGCAGTCCGTACAGGGGGGCCAAAAACATTCAGTACTTC.

The chain has TRBV25-1 and TRBJ2-5; 12 positions match TRBD2. CDR3 length equals 18 residues. The germline V gene encodes CDR1 MGHDK and CDR2 SYGVNS. V lost 1 base, J lost 2 bases, and 8 bases stayed unmatched. The CDR3 nucleotides are TGTGCCAGCAGTGAATCCCCAAGGACTAGCGGGGTGCAAGAGACCCAGTACTTC. This sequence encodes CASSESPRTSGVQETQYF.

This clone appeared once. The J gene is TRBJ1-2, the V gene TRBV28, with no clear D. The V end was cut by 1 base, the J end by 8 bases, with 14 bases between. The CDR3 sequence is 14 residues long. Germline V lookup: CDR1 MDHEN, CDR2 SYDVKM. This chain's CDR3 is CASSLSHELWGYTF. The CDR3 bases are TGTGCCAGCAGTTTATCCCATGAATTATGGGGCTACACCTTC.

This sequence joins TRBV7-2 and TRBJ2-7, with D possibly TRBD1 on 6 matching bases. The germline V gene encodes CDR1 SGHTA and CDR2 FQGNSA. Trimming left V 4 bases short and J 6 bases short, with 13 bases between. CDR3 length: 13 residues. CDR3 amino acids: CASSSDSLGEQYF. CDR3 bases: TGTGCCAGCAGCTCGGACAGCCTGGGCGAGCAGTACTTC.

This rearrangement joins TRBV10-3 to TRBJ1-5; D is ambiguous. The CDR3 spans 13 residues. Per germline, CDR1 ENHRY and CDR2 SYGVKD. Trimming stripped 0 bases from V and 6 bases from J, with 6 bases between. The CDR3 spells CAISESPRQPQHF. In nucleotides, the CDR3 is TGTGCCATCAGTGAGTCCCCCCGTCAGCCCCAGCATTTT.

This sequence joins TRBV11-2 and TRBJ2-5, with D unclear. The V gene's germline CDR1 is SGHAT and CDR2 FQNNGV. Trimming cost V 2 bases and J 1 base, with 8 bases left between them. CDR3 length: 14 amino acids. CDR3 amino acids: CASSLRRTQETQYF. In DNA form, the CDR3 reads TGTGCCAGCAGCTTAAGGAGAACCCAAGAGACCCAGTACTTC.

The CDR3 region has the DNA TGTGCCAGCAGCGCATTGGACAGGGGGTCTTACACCGGGGAGCTGTTTTTT. Translation: CASSALDRGSYTGELFF. The chain carries TRBV9 and TRBJ2-2; TRBD1 matches 10 bases. The junction had 8 bases not matched to a gene; V was cut back by 3 bases and J by 3 bases. Per germline, CDR1 SGDLS and CDR2 YYNGEE. The CDR3 has 17 amino acids.

The CDR3 bases are TGTGCCAGCAGCTTAGAACTAGCGTCAGATACGCAGTATTTT. It codes for CASSLELASDTQYF. This chain links TRBV7-3 with TRBJ2-3; 7 bases are shared with TRBD2. CDR3 length: 14 amino acids. V lost 2 bases to trimming and J lost 4 bases; unmatched junction nucleotides: 3. Germline CDR1 and CDR2: SGHTA and FQGTGA. The complete variable domain, with remaining parts taken from reference TRBV7-3 and TRBJ2-3, reads GAGVSQTPSNKVTEKGKYVELRCDPISGHTALYWYRQSLGQGPEFLIYFQGTGAADDSGLPNDRFFAVRPEGSVSTLKIQRTERGDSAVYLCASSLELASDTQYFGPGTRLTVL.

V usage is TRBV2 and J usage is TRBJ1-3; TRBD1 agrees at 7 bases. The germline V gene encodes CDR1 SNHLY and CDR2 FYNNEI. This CDR3 comprises 15 residues. With 5 bases clipped from V and 4 bases from J, the junction kept 8 bases outside the gene matches. The CDR3 sequence is CASSTQGTTGNTIYF. The CDR3 DNA follows: TGTGCCAGCAGTACACAGGGGACTACGGGAAACACCATATATTTT.

The V call is TRBV28, the J call TRBJ1-3, with unresolved D. CDR1 MDHEN and CDR2 SYDVKM come from the germline V gene. Trimming removed 10 bases at V and 2 bases at J, with 9 bases between. The length of the CDR3 is 12 residues. The CDR3 loop reads CATHTPGNTIYF. CDR3 in DNA: TGTGCCACACATACCCCTGGAAACACCATATATTTT. Variable domain in full (rest from reference TRBV28 and TRBJ1-3): DVKVTQSSRYLVKRTGEKVFLECVQDMDHENMFWYRQDPGLGLRLIYFSYDVKMKEKGDIPEGYSVSREKKERFSLILESASTNQTSMYLCATHTPGNTIYFGEGSWLTVV.

The J gene is TRBJ2-3, the V gene TRBV28; 7 bases fit TRBD1. Germline-derived CDR1 and CDR2 are MDHEN and SYDVKM. The CDR3 loop spans 15 amino acids. V lost 5 bases, J lost 3 bases, and 8 bases stayed unmatched. The CDR3 is CASSLRQGGTDTQYF. CDR3 nucleotide sequence: TGTGCCAGCAGTCTACGACAGGGCGGAACAGATACGCAGTATTTT.

Turning to this clone: Other DNA sequences within the sample encode an identical CDR3. The J gene is TRBJ2-1, the V gene TRBV5-1, with D unclear. The germline V and J ends were trimmed by 6 bases and 0 bases, with 13 bases remaining between them. CDR3 length: 15 residues. In germline, CDR1 is SGHRS, CDR2 YFSETQ. CDR3 DNA: TGCGCCAGCACCCTTGACTCTAGCTCCTACAATGAGCAGTTCTTC. Its translation: CASTLDSSSYNEQFF.

The rearrangement uses TRBV7-2 and TRBJ2-7; 9 bases line up with TRBD2. Germline loops: CDR1 SGHTA, CDR2 FQGNSA. Losses at the gene ends were 5 bases for V and 2 bases for J; bases not matched to a gene: 7. This CDR3 region has 15 residues. CDR3 DNA sequence: TGTGCCAGCAGCCCCTTAGCGGGAGCAGCCTACGAGCAGTACTTC. It codes for CASSPLAGAAYEQYF.

The chain carries TRBV10-1 and TRBJ2-1; the match to TRBD2 covers 11 bases. CDR1 is WNHNN, CDR2 SYGVQD, per germline (reference sequence). This CDR3 is 14 amino acids long. Trimming removed 0 bases from V and 12 bases from J; junction bases left unmatched: 4. DNA for the CDR3: TGCGCCAGCAGTGAGTCGGGTAGCGGGAGGGCGCAGTTCTTC. It codes for CASSESGSGRAQFF.

The V and J genes are TRBV2 and TRBJ2-1, with 9 bases fitting TRBD1. CDR1 is SNHLY, CDR2 FYNNEI, per germline. The CDR3 is made up of 14 amino acids. With V trimmed by 4 bases and J by 8 bases, 6 bases remained unmatched. The CDR3 loop reads CASSGKWTGDEQFF. The CDR3 region has the DNA TGTGCCAGCAGTGGGAAGTGGACAGGGGATGAGCAGTTCTTC.

The V and J genes are TRBV15 and TRBJ1-2, with a weak D call TRBD1 (6 bases). The length of the CDR3 is 12 residues. The V end was cut by 8 bases, the J end by 7 bases, with 14 bases between. Germline V gene lookup returns CDR1 LNHNV and CDR2 YYDKDF (reference sequence). The CDR3 loop reads CATGDRLRGYTF. CDR3 DNA sequence: TGTGCCACCGGTGACAGGCTGCGTGGCTACACCTTC.

This CDR3 reads CASSLREWSSYNEQFF. CDR3 DNA sequence: TGTGCCAGCAGCTTGCGGGAGTGGAGCTCCTACAATGAGCAGTTCTTC. The chain recombines TRBV7-6 with TRBJ2-1; 7 bases line up with TRBD2. The CDR3 sequence is 16 residues long. V gave up 3 bases and J gave up 0 bases; unmatched junction bases: 5. Germline assignment: CDR1 SGHVS and CDR2 FNYEAQ.

The V call is TRBV19, the J call TRBJ1-5, with D tentatively TRBD1 (6 bases). The CDR3 has 15 amino acids. Trimming took off 3 bases at V and 4 bases at J, with 13 bases between the two ends. The germline gives CDR1 LNHDA, CDR2 SQIVND (reference sequence). In nucleotides, the CDR3 is TGTGCCAGTAGTATCTCCAGGGGTGCGAATCAGCCCCAGCATTTT. Translation: CASSISRGANQPQHF.

The CDR3: CASRTRTSGNEQFF. The CDR3 DNA reads as TGTGCCAGCAGGACTCGGACTAGCGGTAATGAGCAGTTCTTC. The rearrangement joins TRBV5-8 to TRBJ2-1, with 10 bases aligning to TRBD2. The junction had 6 bases not matched to a gene; V was cut back by 5 bases and J by 7 bases. Germline V gene lookup returns CDR1 SGHTS and CDR2 YDEGEE. The CDR3 extends over 14 amino acids.

The V gene is TRBV11-2, the J gene TRBJ2-7; TRBD2 matches 9 bases. This CDR3 is built from 15 residues. With V trimmed by 6 bases and J by 7 bases, 13 bases remained unmatched. Per the germline V gene, CDR1 is SGHAT and CDR2 is FQNNGV. The CDR3 reads CASRPAATSGWEQYF. The CDR3 nucleotides are TGTGCCAGCAGGCCCGCCGCGACTAGCGGTTGGGAGCAGTACTTC.

This clone was picked up many times. The V and J genes are TRBV7-8 and TRBJ2-7, with D perhaps matching TRBD2 (5 bases). The V end lost 1 base, the J end lost 5 bases, and 12 bases lay between the germline ends. CDR3 length equals 14 residues. CDR1 is SGHVS and CDR2 is FQNEAQ in the germline V gene. As DNA, the CDR3 is TGTGCCAGCAGCTTAGATCGGGGAACCCACGAGCAGTACTTC. Protein product: CASSLDRGTHEQYF.

The chain joins TRBV5-1 to TRBJ2-1; possibly TRBD1 for D (6 bases). CDR3 length: 15 residues. V shed 0 bases and J shed 7 bases, with 14 bases lying between them. The V gene's germline CDR1 is SGHRS and CDR2 YFSETQ. The CDR3 sequence is CASSLEQGTVNEQFF. In DNA form, the CDR3 reads TGCGCCAGCAGCTTGGAACAGGGAACTGTGAATGAGCAGTTCTTC.

The V call is TRBV7-9, the J call TRBJ2-3; 12 nucleotides align to TRBD2. J lost 3 bases, V lost 4 bases, and 2 bases had no gene match. The CDR3 runs to 15 residues. Germline assignment: CDR1 SEHNR and CDR2 FQNEAQ (reference sequence). CDR3 sequence: CASSSGLAGTDTQYF. CDR3 in DNA: TGTGCCAGCAGCTCTGGACTAGCGGGAACAGATACGCAGTATTTT.